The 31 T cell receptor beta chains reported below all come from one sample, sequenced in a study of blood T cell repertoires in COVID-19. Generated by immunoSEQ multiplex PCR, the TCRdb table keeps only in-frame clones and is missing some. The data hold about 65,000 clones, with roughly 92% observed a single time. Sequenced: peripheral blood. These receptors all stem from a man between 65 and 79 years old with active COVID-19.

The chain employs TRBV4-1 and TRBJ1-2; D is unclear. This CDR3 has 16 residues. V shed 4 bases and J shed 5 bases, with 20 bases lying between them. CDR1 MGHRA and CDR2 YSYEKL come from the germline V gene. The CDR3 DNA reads TGCGCCAGCAGCCTTGAGGGCAGCGCGTCCCCTTATGGCTACACCTTC. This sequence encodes CASSLEGSASPYGYTF.

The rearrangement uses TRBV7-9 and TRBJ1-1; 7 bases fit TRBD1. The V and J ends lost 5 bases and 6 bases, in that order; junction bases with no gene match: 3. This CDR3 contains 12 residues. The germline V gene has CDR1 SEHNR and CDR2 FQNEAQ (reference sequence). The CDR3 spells CASSRQGSEAFF. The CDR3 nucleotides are TGTGCCAGCAGCCGACAGGGATCTGAAGCTTTCTTT.

CDR3 bases: TGTGCCAGCAGCCCGGGACAGAGCTACAATGAGCAGTTCTTC. Translating gives CASSPGQSYNEQFF. The chain links TRBV6-6 to TRBJ2-1; 7 nucleotides align to TRBD1. The CDR3 is 14 residues long. J gave up 3 bases and V 6 bases, and 5 bases lay outside the gene matches. In germline, CDR1 is MNHNY, CDR2 SVGAGI (reference sequence).

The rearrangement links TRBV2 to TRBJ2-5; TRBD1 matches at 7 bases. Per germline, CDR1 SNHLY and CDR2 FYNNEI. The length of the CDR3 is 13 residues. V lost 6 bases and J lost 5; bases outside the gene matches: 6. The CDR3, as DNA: TGTGCCAGCAGGATACAGGGGCCCGAGACCCAGTACTTC. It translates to CASRIQGPETQYF.

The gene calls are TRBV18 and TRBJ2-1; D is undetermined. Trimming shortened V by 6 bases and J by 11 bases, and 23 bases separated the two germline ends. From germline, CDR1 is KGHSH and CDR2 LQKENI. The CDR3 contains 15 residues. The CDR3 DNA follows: TGTGCCAGCTCCACGACGGGTGGCGGTTATCCGAAGCAGTTCTTC. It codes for CASSTTGGGYPKQFF.

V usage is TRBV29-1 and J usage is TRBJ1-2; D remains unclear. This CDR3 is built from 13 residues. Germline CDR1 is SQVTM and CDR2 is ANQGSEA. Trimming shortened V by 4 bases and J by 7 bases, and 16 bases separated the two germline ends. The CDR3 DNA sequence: TGCAGCGTTGCTTATGAGAACCGGGGTGGCTACACCTTC. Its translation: CSVAYENRGGYTF.

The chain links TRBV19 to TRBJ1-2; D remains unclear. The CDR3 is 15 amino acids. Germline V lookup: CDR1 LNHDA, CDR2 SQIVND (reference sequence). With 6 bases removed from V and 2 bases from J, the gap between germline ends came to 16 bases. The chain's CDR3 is CASREGGYYNYGYTF. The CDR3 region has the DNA TGTGCCAGTAGGGAAGGAGGATACTACAACTATGGCTACACCTTC.

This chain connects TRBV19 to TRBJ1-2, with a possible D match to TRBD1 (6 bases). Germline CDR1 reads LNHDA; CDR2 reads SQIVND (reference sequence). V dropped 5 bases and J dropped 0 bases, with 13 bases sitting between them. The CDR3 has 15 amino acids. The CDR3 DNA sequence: TGTGCCAGTAGTTCGCAGGGGATAGCTAACTATGGCTACACCTTC. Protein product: CASSSQGIANYGYTF.

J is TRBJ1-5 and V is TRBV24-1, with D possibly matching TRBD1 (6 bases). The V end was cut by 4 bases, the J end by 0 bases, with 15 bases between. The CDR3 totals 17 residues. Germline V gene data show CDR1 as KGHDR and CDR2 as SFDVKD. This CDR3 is CATSDGRQENSNQPQHF. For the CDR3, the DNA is TGTGCCACCAGTGACGGAAGACAGGAGAATAGCAATCAGCCCCAGCATTTT.

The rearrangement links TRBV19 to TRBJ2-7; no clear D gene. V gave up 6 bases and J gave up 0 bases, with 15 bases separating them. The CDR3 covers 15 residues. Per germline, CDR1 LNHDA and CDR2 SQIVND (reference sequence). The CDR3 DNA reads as TGTGCCAGTAGCCACGCTACCGGTGGCTCCTACGAGCAGTACTTC. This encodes CASSHATGGSYEQYF.

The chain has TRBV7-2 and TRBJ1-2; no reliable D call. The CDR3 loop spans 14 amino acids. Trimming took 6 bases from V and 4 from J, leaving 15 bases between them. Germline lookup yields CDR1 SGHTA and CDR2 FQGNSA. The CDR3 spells CASSPAGESYGYTF. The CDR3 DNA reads TGTGCCAGCAGTCCCGCTGGGGAGAGCTATGGCTACACCTTC.

The CDR3 loop reads CASRPGGGVPGELFF. The CDR3 nucleotides read TGTGCCAGCCGCCCCGGGGGGGGCGTCCCCGGGGAGCTGTTTTTT. The V and J genes are TRBV7-8 and TRBJ2-2, with TRBD2 identical over 8 bases. After removal of 8 bases from V and 6 bases from J, the junction contained 11 bases not matched to a gene. The CDR3 sequence is 15 residues long. Germline V gene lookup returns CDR1 SGHVS and CDR2 FQNEAQ.

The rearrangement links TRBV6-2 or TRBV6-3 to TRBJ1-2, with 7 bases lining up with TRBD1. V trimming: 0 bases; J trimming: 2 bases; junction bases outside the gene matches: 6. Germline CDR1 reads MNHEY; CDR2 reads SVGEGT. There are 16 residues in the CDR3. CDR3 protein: CASSYSGDRLNYGYTF. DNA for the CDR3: TGTGCCAGCAGTTACTCCGGGGACAGACTGAACTATGGCTACACCTTC.

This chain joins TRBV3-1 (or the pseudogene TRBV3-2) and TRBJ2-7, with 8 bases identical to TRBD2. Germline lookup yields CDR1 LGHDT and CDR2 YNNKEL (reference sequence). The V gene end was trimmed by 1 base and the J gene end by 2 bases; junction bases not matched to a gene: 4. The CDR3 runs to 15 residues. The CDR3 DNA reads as TGTGCCAGCAGCCAAGGAACTAGCGGACCCTACGAGCAGTACTTC. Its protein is CASSQGTSGPYEQYF.

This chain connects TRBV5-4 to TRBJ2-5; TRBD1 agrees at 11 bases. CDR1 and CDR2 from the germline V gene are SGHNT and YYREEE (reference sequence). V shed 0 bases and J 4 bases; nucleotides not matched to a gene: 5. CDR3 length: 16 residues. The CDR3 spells CASSLVPDRGRETQYF. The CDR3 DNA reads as TGTGCCAGCAGCTTGGTCCCGGACAGGGGGCGAGAGACCCAGTACTTC.

The CDR3 nucleotides are TGCGCCAGCAGTGAGTCGGGGCCCAGGGAAACCCAGTACTTC. It codes for CASSESGPRETQYF. The chain is built from TRBV10-1 and TRBJ2-5; weak D call: TRBD1 (5 bases). Germline V CDR1 and CDR2: WNHNN, SYGVQD (reference sequence). Trimming shortened V by 0 bases and J by 8 bases, and 13 bases separated the two germline ends. The CDR3 length is 14 residues.

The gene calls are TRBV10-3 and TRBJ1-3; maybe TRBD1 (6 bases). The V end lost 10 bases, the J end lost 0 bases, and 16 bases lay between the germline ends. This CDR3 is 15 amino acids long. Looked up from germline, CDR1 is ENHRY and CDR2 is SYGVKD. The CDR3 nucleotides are TGTGCCAGCCGAAGGACAGAATACTCTGGAAACACCATATATTTT. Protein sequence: CASRRTEYSGNTIYF.

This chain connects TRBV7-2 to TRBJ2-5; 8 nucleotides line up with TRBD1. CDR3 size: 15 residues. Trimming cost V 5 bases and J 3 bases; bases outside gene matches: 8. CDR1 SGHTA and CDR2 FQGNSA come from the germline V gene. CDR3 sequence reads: CASSPQYRGEETQYF. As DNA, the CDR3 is TGTGCCAGCAGCCCGCAATACAGGGGGGAAGAGACCCAGTACTTC.

CDR3 DNA: TGTGCCAGCAGCCGGGGACAGGGAGTCGACGAGCAGTACTTC. This gives the protein CASSRGQGVDEQYF. This chain links TRBV7-9 with TRBJ2-7, with TRBD1 identical over 9 bases. The CDR3 covers 14 residues. CDR1 SEHNR and CDR2 FQNEAQ come from the germline V gene (reference sequence). The trim removed 5 bases at V and 5 bases at J, leaving 7 bases unmatched.

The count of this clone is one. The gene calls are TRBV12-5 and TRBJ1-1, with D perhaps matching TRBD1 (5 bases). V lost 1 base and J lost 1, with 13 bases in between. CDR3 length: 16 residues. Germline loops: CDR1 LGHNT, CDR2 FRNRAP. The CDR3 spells CASGLDLGQRNTEAFF. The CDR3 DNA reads TGTGCTAGTGGTTTGGACCTGGGGCAGCGGAACACTGAAGCTTTCTTT.

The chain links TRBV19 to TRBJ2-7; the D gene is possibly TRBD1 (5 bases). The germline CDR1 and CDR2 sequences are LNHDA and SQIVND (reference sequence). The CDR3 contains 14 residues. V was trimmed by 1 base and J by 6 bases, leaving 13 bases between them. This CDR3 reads CASSIGAGIGEQYV. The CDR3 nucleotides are TGTGCCAGTAGTATAGGAGCAGGGATAGGCGAGCAGTACGTC.

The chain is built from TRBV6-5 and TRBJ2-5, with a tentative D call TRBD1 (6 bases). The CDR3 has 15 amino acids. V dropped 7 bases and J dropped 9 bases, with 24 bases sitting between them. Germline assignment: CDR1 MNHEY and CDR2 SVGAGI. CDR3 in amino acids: CASMRGGPGSGAQYF. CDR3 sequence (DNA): TGTGCCAGCATGAGAGGGGGACCCGGGTCAGGGGCCCAGTACTTC.

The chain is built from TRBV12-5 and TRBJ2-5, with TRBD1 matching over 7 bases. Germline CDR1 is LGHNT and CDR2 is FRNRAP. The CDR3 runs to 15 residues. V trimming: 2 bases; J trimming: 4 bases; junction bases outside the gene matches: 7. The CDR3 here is CASGLQTGEGETQYF. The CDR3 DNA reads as TGTGCTAGTGGTTTGCAAACAGGGGAAGGAGAGACCCAGTACTTC.

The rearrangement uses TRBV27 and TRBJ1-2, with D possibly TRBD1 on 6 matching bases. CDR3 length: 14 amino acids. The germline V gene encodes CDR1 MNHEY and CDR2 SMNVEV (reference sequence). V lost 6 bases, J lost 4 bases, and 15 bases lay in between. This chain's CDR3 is CASRTTGSGYGYTF. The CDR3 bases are TGTGCCAGCAGAACTACAGGGTCTGGCTATGGCTACACCTTC.

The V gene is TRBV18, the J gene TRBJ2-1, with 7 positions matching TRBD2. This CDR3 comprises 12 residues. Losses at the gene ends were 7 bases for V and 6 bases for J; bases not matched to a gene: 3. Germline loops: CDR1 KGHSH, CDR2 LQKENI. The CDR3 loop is CASWPGGNEQFF. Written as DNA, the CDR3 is TGTGCCAGCTGGCCGGGGGGCAATGAGCAGTTCTTC. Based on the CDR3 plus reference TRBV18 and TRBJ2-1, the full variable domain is NAGVMQNPRHLVRRRGQEARLRCSPMKGHSHVYWYRQLPEEGLKFMVYLQKENIIDESGMPKERFSAEFPKEGPSILRIQQVVRGDSAAYFCASWPGGNEQFFGPGTRLTVL.

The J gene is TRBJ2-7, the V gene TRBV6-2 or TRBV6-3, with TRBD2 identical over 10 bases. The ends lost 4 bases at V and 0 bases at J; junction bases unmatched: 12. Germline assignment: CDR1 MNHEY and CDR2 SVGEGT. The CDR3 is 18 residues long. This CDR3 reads CASSSHLRGLAFSYEQYF. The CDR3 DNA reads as TGTGCCAGCAGTTCCCACCTTAGGGGACTAGCGTTCTCCTACGAGCAGTACTTC.

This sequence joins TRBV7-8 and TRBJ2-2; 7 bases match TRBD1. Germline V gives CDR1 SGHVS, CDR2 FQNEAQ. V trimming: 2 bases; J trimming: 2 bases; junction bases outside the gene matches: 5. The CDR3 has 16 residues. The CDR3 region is CASSLLDRLNTGELFF. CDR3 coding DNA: TGTGCCAGCAGCTTACTGGACAGGCTAAACACCGGGGAGCTGTTTTTT.

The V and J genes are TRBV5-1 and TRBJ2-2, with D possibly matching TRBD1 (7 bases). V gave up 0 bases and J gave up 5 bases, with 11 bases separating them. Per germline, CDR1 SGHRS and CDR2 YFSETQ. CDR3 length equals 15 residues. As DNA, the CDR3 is TGCGCCAGCAGCTTGGACAGGGGAGGAACCGGGGAGCTGTTTTTT. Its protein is CASSLDRGGTGELFF. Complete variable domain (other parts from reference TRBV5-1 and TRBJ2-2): KAGVTQTPRYLIKTRGQQVTLSCSPISGHRSVSWYQQTPGQGLQFLFEYFSETQRNKGNFPGRFSGRQFSNSRSEMNVSTLELGDSALYLCASSLDRGGTGELFFGEGSRLTVL.

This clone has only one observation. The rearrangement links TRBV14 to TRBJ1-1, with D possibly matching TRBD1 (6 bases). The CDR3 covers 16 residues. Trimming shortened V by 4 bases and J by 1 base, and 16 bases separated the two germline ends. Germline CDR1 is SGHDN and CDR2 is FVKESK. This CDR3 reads CASSRSGTLKNTEAFF. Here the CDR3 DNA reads TGTGCCAGCAGCCGGTCCGGGACACTCAAGAACACTGAAGCTTTCTTT. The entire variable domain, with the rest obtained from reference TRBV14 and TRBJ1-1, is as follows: EAGVTQFPSHSVIEKGQTVTLRCDPISGHDNLYWYRRVMGKEIKFLLHFVKESKQDESGMPNNRFLAERTGGTYSTLKVQPAELEDSGVYFCASSRSGTLKNTEAFFGQGTRLTVV.

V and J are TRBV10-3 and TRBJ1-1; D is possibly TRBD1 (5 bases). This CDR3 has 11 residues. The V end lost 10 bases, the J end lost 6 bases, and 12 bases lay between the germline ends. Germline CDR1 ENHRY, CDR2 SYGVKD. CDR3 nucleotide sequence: TGTGCCACCCAACAGGTGGCTGAAGCTTTCTTT. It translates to CATQQVAEAFF.

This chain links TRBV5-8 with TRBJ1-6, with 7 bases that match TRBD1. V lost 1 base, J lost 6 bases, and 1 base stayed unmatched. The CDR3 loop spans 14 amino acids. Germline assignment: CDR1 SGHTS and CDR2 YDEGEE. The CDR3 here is CASSLRQGNSPLHF. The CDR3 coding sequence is TGTGCCAGCAGCTTGCGACAGGGTAATTCACCCCTCCACTTT.